The clone carrying this T cell receptor beta chain appeared once. RNA totalling roughly 0.45 to 1 ug underwent reverse transcription with random hexamers. The TCR beta CDR3 was amplified by immunoSEQ multiplex PCR across 54 Vbeta, 13 Jbeta. MiXCR was run by TCRdb on the immunoSEQ multiplex PCR reads, yielding one entry per CDR3 protein. The sample lists more than 85,000 distinct CDR3 sequences, around 95% occurring once. CD8+ and CD4+ blood T cells underwent TCR beta sequencing. This sample is part of a study of CD8 T cells in Susac syndrome. Sequencing was performed on CD4+ T cells from PBMCs. This sequence originates from a human donor in good health.

CDR3: CASRRASGVLEQYF. Written as DNA, the CDR3 is TGTGCCAGCAGGAGGGCTAGCGGGGTCCTGGAGCAGTACTTC. The chain employs TRBV6-2 or TRBV6-3 and TRBJ2-7, with 9 positions matching TRBD2. In germline, CDR1 is MNHEY, CDR2 SVGEGT. V shed 6 bases and J 7 bases; nucleotides not matched to a gene: 10. CDR3 length: 14 amino acids.